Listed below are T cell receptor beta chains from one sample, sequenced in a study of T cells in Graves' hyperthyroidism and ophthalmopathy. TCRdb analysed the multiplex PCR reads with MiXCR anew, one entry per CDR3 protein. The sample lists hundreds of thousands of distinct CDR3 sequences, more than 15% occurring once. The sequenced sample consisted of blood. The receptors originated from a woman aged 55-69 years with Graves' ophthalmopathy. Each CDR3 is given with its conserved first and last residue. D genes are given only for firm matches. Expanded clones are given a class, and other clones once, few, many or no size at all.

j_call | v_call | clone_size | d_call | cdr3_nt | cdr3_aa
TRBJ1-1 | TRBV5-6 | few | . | TGTGCCAGCAGTCGGGGGAGCGGGCGTGAAGCTTTCTTT | CASSRGSGREAFF
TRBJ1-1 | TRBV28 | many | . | TGTGCCAGCAGTTTGGTAGTGGCAGGTTTAACGGACAGTGAAGCTTTCTTT | CASSLVVAGLTDSEAFF
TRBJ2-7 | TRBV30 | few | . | TGTGCCTGGAATTTAGGGGGAACCTACGAGCAGTACTTC | CAWNLGGTYEQYF
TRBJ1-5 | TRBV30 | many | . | TGTGCCTGGTCAATGGACACCTCACAGCCCCAGCATTTT | CAWSMDTSQPQHF
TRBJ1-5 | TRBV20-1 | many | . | TGCAGTGCCTTTCTTCGTAGCAATCAGCCCCAGCATTTT | CSAFLRSNQPQHF
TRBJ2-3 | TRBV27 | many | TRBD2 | TGTGCCAGCAGTTTACCTCCCGGGACTAGCGGGAGCACAGATACGCAGTATTTT | CASSLPPGTSGSTDTQYF
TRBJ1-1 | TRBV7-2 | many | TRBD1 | TGTGCCAGCAGACAAGGACAGGGGAACACTGAAGCTTTCTTT | CASRQGQGNTEAFF
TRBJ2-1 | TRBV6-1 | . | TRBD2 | TGTGCCAGCAGTGAACCGCCTAGCGGGAGAGGAGGGAATGAGCAGTTCTTC | CASSEPPSGRGGNEQFF
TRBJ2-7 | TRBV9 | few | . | TGTGCCAGCAGCGTAGTCCCGTGGGCAGCCTCCTACGAGCAGTACTTC | CASSVVPWAASYEQYF
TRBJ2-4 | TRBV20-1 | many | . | TGCAGTGCTGCCCGGGGAGCCAAAAACATTCAGTACTTC | CSAARGAKNIQYF